The T cell receptor (beta chain) described here comes from a study of blood T cells in healthy people across ages. Study observations and caveats: Donor CMV infection status was unknown, possibly confounding age-related changes in expanded clonotypes.

The study isolated at least 6 million PBMCs from each sample. V was shortened by 4 bases and J by 5 bases, with 9 bases between the two germline ends. CDR3 length equals 14 residues. Germline CDR1 and CDR2: KGHSH and LQKENI. A second PCR, run for roughly 7 to 12 cycles, used a sample-barcoded 5' primer plus a J-beta primer mix. In TCRdb, the 5' RACE reads were re-called with MiXCR into one record per CDR3 protein. The sample holds about 970,000 distinct CDR3 sequences; around 54% are singletons and the top ten take roughly 23%. Comments on this clonotype: What it binds is not known.

The sequence came from a woman aged 55 to 70 in good health. Specimen: blood. V usage is TRBV18 and J usage is TRBJ1-6, with TRBD1 as a possible D gene (5 bases). CDR3 region: CASSRQSHNSPLHF. The CDR3 bases are TGTGCCAGCTCACGACAGTCACATAATTCACCCCTCCACTTT. The whole variable domain, remainder taken from reference TRBV18 and TRBJ1-6, is NAGVMQNPRHLVRRRGQEARLRCSPMKGHSHVYWYRQLPEEGLKFMVYLQKENIIDESGMPKERFSAEFPKEGPSILRIQQVVRGDSAAYFCASSRQSHNSPLHFGNGTRLTVT.